Included here is one TCR beta chain sequence, with context. What it binds is unknown. The data were taken from a study of CD8+ T cells in alopecia areata. Study summary: Tofacitinib administration to treated patients was oral, at 5 to 10 mg twice daily.

The CDR3 contains 13 residues. V lost 2 bases, J lost 4 bases, and 11 bases lay in between. Germline assignment: CDR1 GTSNPN and CDR2 SVGIG (reference sequence). Sequencing used cDNA as its template, made by extracting RNA and reverse transcribing it. The assay was immunoSEQ multiplex PCR, and TCRdb's table has in-frame clones only and misses some. The sample yields roughly 250,000 clones, roughly two thirds seen once. Study results and limitations: An increase in clonality over normal scalp was evident in lesional scalp, especially alopecia totalis/universalis. Sharing of TCRs across patients appeared less clear than in mice, possibly for HLA-related reasons.

Sample: CD4+ T cells sorted from blood, taken at week 0. The source is a human donor with alopecia areata. The chain links TRBV30 to TRBJ1-1; no firm D call. CDR3 amino acids: CAWSPYPGTEAFF. DNA for the CDR3: TGTGCCTGGAGTCCTTATCCCGGCACTGAAGCTTTCTTT.